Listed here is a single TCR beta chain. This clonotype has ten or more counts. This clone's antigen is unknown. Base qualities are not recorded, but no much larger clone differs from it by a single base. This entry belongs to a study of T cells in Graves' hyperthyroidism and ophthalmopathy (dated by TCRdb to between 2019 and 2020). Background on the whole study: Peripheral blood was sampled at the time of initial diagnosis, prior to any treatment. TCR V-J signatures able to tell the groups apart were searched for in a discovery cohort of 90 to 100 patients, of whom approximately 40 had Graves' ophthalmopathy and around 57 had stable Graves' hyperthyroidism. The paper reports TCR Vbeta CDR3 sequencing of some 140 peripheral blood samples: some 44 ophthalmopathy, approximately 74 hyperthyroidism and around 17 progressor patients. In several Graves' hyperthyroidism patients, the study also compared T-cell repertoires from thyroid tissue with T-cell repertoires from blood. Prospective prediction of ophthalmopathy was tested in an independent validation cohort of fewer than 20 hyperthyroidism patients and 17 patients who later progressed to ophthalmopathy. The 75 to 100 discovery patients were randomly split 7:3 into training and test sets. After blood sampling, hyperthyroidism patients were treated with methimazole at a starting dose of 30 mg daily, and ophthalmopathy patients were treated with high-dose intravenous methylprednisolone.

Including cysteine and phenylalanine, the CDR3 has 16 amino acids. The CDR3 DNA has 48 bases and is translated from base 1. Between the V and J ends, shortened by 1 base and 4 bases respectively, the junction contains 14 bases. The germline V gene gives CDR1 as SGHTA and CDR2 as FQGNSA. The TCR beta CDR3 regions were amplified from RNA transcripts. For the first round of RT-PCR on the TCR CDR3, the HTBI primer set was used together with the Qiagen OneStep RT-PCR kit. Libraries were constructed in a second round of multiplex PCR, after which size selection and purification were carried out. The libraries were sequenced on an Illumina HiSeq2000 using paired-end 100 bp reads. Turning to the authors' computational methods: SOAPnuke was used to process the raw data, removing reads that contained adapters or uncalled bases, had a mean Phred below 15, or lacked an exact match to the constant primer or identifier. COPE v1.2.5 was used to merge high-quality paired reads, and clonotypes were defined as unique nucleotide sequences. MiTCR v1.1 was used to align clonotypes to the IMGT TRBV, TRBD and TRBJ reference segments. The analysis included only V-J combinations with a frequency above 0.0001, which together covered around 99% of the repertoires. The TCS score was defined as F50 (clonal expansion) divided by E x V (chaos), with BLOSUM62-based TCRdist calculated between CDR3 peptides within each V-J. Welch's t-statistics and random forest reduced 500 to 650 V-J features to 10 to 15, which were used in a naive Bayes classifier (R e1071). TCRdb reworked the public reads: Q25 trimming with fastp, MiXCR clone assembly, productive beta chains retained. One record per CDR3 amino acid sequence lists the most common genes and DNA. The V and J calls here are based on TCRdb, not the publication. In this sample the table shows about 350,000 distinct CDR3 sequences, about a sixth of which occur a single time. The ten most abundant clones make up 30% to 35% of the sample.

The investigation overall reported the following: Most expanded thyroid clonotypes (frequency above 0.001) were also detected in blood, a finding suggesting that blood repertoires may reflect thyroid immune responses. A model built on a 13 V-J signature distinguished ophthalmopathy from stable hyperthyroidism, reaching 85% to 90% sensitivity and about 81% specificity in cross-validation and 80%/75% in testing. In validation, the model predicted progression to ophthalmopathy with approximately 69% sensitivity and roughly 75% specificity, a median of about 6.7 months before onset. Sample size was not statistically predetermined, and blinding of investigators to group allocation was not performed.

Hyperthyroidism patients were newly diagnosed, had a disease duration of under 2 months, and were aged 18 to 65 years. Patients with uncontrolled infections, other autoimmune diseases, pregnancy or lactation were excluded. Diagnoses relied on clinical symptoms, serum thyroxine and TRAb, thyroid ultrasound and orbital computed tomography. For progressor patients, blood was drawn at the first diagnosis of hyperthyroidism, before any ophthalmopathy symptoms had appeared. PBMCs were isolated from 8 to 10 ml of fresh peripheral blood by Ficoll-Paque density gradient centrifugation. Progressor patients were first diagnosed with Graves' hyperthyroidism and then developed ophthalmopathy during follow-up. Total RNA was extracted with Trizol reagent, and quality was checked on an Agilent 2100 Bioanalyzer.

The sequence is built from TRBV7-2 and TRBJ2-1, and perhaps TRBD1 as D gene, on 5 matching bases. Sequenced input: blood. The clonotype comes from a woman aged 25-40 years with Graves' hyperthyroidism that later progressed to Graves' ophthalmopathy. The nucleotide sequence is TGTGCCAGCAGCTTAGAGCCAGGGATCCGTTACAATGAGCAGTTCTTC. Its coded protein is CASSLEPGIRYNEQFF.